Listed below are T cell receptor beta chains from one sample, sequenced in a study of response to subunit inactivated influenza vaccine. MiXCR was run by TCRdb on the RT-PCR reads, yielding one entry per CDR3 protein. The sample has around 490,000 distinct CDR3 sequences, about 7.6% seen once; the top ten hold roughly 13%. The sample in question was PBMCs from blood, obtained about 23 months after vaccination. The receptor set was obtained from a man in his fifties or sixties who received an inactivated influenza vaccine. The conserved cysteine and the conserved F or W are not part of the CDR3 here. The order of the fields is D gene, CDR3 length, V gene, CDR3 protein. The D gene is left open where the match is weak.

>.|15|TRBV25-1
ASSDSSWTINTDTQY
>.|13|TRBV7-8
ASSLGLAGTYGYT
>TRBD2|13|TRBV20-1
SAQTSGRASETQY
>TRBD1|17|TRBV11-2
ASSPAPYRGRRENYGYT
>.|12|TRBV6-1
ASTWTPNTGELF
>TRBD1|13|TRBV7-9
ASSTSDRVGETQY
>.|13|TRBV5-1
ASSLTDTTNEKLF
>.|12|TRBV6-1
ASREPGSNYGYT
>.|11|TRBV20-1
SAQTGPNEKLF
>TRBD2|12|TRBV29-1
SVVAGLADYEQY
>TRBD2|14|TRBV3-1
ASSQDPGLAGVAQY
>TRBD1|13|TRBV2
ASGQGALTLYEQY
>.|10|TRBV29-1
SVFRSTDTQY